This paragraph covers one T cell receptor beta chain sequence. Its antigen is as yet unknown. This entry is derived from a study of cytomegalovirus exposure and HLA in healthy donors. Findings and limits, study-wide: TCR beta V segments were, for the most part, productive about 90% or about 30% of the time in an earlier analysis.

It was with 60 Vbeta and 13 Jbeta primers that the PCR ran. Repertoires were generated with immunoSEQ multiplex PCR, while TCRdb's copy carries only in-frame clones and drops some. The table lists about 200,000 clones, around 77% of them singletons, with 1.9% in the top ten. V was clipped by 4 bases and J by 4 bases; unmatched bases: 8. Germline lookup yields CDR1 MGHRA and CDR2 YSYEKL. This CDR3 spans 15 amino acids. Sequences were obtained from PBMCs. The rearrangement joins TRBV4-1 to TRBJ2-7, with 9 bases fitting TRBD1. The origin of this receptor is a man aged 25-45 years in good health and CMV-seronegative. The CDR3 nucleotides read TGCGCCAGCAGCCTCAGGACAGGGGAAGAGTACGAGCAGTACTTC. Amino acid sequence: CASSLRTGEEYEQYF.